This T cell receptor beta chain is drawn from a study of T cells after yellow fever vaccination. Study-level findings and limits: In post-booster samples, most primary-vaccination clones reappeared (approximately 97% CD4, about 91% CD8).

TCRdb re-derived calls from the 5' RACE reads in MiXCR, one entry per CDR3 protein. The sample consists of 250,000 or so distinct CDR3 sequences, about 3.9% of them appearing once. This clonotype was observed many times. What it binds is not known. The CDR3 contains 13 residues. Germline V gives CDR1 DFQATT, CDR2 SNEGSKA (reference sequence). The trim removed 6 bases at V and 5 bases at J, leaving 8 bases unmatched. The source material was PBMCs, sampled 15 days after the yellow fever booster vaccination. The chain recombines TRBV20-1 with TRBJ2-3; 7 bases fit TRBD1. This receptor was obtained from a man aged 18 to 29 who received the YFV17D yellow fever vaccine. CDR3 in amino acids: CSALGQAGDTQYF. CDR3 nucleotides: TGCAGTGCCCTCGGACAGGCAGGAGATACGCAGTATTTT.